This T cell receptor (beta chain) is drawn from a study of radiation and T cells in renal cell carcinoma. The time point here: baseline pretreatment blood. Treatment specified: 15 Gy SBRT to primary tumor, nephrectomy 4 weeks later. Study-wide results and caveats: Top tumor clonotypes rose in blood 2 weeks post-radiation, then contracted. Baseline intratumoral clonotype presence is unknown without pretreatment biopsies.

In regard to this clone: Antigen: not known.

This table comes from immunoSEQ multiplex PCR, and its TCRdb copy is limited to in-frame clones, with some not included. The sample yields about 150,000 clones, about 87% seen once. The input for sequencing was blood, taken from a patient whose treatment included radiotherapy and nephrectomy. The source of this sequence is an older woman with renal cell carcinoma.

CDR3 region: CASRPGQRYNQPQHF. DNA of the CDR3: TGCGCCAGCAGACCGGGACAGCGCTACAATCAGCCCCAGCATTTT. The chain recombines TRBV10-2 with TRBJ1-5, with 7 positions matching TRBD1. This CDR3 comprises 15 residues. Germline CDR1 is WSHSY and CDR2 is SAAADI. Trimming at V came to 6 bases and at J to 3 bases, leaving 8 bases not matched to a gene.